These T cell receptor beta chains were read from a single sample in a study of blood T cell repertoires in COVID-19. Data came from immunoSEQ multiplex PCR; TCRdb stores just in-frame clones and leaves some out. The sample consists of 200,000 or so clones, more than 80% of them appearing once. Sequencing was carried out using peripheral blood. The receptors here all came from an elderly woman with COVID-19, enrolled during active disease. The CDR3 runs from the conserved cysteine through the conserved F or W. The D gene is left open where the match is weak. Size is omitted from some rows. Given values are once, few, many or a class for expanded clones.

V	D	size	J	CDR3	DNA
TRBV27	-	few	TRBJ1-2	CASSFAGVGGYTF	TGTGCCAGCAGTTTTGCCGGGGTAGGGGGCTACACCTTC
TRBV6-1	-	-	TRBJ2-4	CASSEVFLAKNIQYF	TGTGCCAGCAGTGAAGTGTTCCTAGCCAAAAACATTCAGTACTTC
TRBV6-5	TRBD1	-	TRBJ2-2	CASSYGQGGTGELFF	TGTGCCAGCAGTTACGGACAGGGGGGAACCGGGGAGCTGTTTTTT
TRBV10-3	-	-	TRBJ2-2	CAISDGGAGELFF	TGTGCCATCAGTGATGGAGGGGCCGGGGAGCTGTTTTTT
TRBV6-5	TRBD2	-	TRBJ2-5	CASRTSGRTETQYF	TGTGCCAGCCGGACTAGCGGGAGAACGGAGACCCAGTACTTC
TRBV13	-	-	TRBJ2-5	CASSLSQTLRGSSETQYF	TGTGCCAGCAGCTTGAGTCAAACCCTCCGGGGGAGTTCGGAGACCCAGTACTTC
TRBV10-3	-	-	TRBJ2-1	CAISGLYNEQFF	TGTGCCATCAGCGGACTTTACAATGAGCAGTTCTTC
TRBV6-2/TRBV6-3	-	-	TRBJ1-5	CASSYAGGQPQHF	TGTGCCAGCAGTTACGCCGGGGGTCAGCCCCAGCATTTT
TRBV24-1	TRBD2	-	TRBJ2-1	CATSDELAGVNEQFF	TGTGCCACCAGTGACGAACTAGCGGGAGTTAATGAGCAGTTCTTC
TRBV24-1	TRBD2	once	TRBJ2-1	CATSDSTWGGPYNEQFF	TGTGCCACCAGTGATTCTACGTGGGGAGGGCCCTACAATGAGCAGTTCTTC
TRBV4-2	TRBD2	-	TRBJ2-3	CASSPRTSGASDTQYF	TGTGCCAGCAGCCCAAGGACTAGCGGGGCCTCGGATACGCAGTATTTT
TRBV28	TRBD1	-	TRBJ2-7	CASSYWDRGPRGQYF	TGTGCCAGCAGTTATTGGGACAGGGGGCCCAGGGGGCAGTACTTC
TRBV7-9	-	-	TRBJ1-5	CASSLGQLNQPQHF	TGTGCCAGCAGCTTAGGACAGCTCAATCAGCCCCAGCATTTT
TRBV5-6	-	-	TRBJ1-1	CASSRIQVANTEAFF	TGTGCCAGCAGCAGGATCCAGGTTGCGAACACTGAAGCTTTCTTT
TRBV10-3	TRBD1	-	TRBJ1-2	CAISGDRELRGYGYTF	TGTGCCATCAGTGGGGACAGGGAACTCCGGGGCTATGGCTACACCTTC
TRBV7-4	TRBD2	-	TRBJ2-7	CASSFPPGGRVRYEQYF	TGTGCCAGCAGCTTTCCCCCGGGCGGGAGGGTAAGGTACGAGCAGTACTTC
TRBV12-3/TRBV12-4	-	-	TRBJ1-6	CASRGGENSPLHF	TGTGCCAGCCGGGGGGGGGAAAATTCACCCCTCCACTTT
TRBV12-3/TRBV12-4	-	-	TRBJ2-2	CASSLDTGELFF	TGTGCCAGCAGTCTCGACACCGGGGAGCTGTTTTTT
TRBV7-2	TRBD2	-	TRBJ2-7	CASSQAGGLAGAYEQYF	TGTGCCAGCAGCCAGGCGGGGGGGCTAGCGGGAGCGTACGAGCAGTACTTC
TRBV7-6	TRBD1	-	TRBJ1-1	CASSQDRGKAEAFF	TGTGCCAGCAGCCAGGACAGGGGTAAGGCTGAAGCTTTCTTT
TRBV20-1	TRBD1	-	TRBJ1-2	CSASTGDYGYTF	TGCAGTGCTAGTACAGGGGACTATGGCTACACCTTC
TRBV6-1	TRBD2	-	TRBJ2-3	CASSVAGATDTQYF	TGTGCCAGCAGTGTAGCGGGGGCCACAGATACGCAGTATTTT
TRBV29-1	-	-	TRBJ1-4	CSVGWLGRGEKLFF	TGCAGCGTTGGGTGGTTGGGGAGAGGGGAAAAACTGTTTTTT
TRBV5-1	-	-	TRBJ2-1	CASSPPRGDAGNEQFF	TGCGCCAGCAGCCCTCCCAGGGGAGACGCTGGGAATGAGCAGTTCTTC
TRBV28	-	-	TRBJ1-3	CANTDTGNSGNTIYF	TGTGCCAACACAGACACCGGTAACTCTGGAAACACCATATATTTT
TRBV10-3	-	once	TRBJ2-3	CAISRSRGGEGADTQYF	TGTGCCATCAGCCGAAGTAGAGGGGGGGAGGGGGCAGATACGCAGTATTTT
TRBV7-2	TRBD1	-	TRBJ2-2	CASSSRDRGFTGELFF	TGTGCCAGCAGCTCCCGGGACAGGGGATTCACCGGGGAGCTGTTTTTT
TRBV5-1	-	-	TRBJ1-4	CASSIQGLGDEKLFF	TGCGCCAGCAGCATCCAGGGTCTAGGGGATGAAAAACTGTTTTTT
TRBV7-9	-	-	TRBJ1-2	CASSLQGLYGYTF	TGTGCCAGCAGCTTGCAGGGCCTTTATGGCTACACCTTC
TRBV5-1	TRBD1	-	TRBJ1-5	CASSSTGASNQPQHF	TGCGCCAGCAGCTCGACAGGGGCTAGCAATCAGCCCCAGCATTTT
TRBV18	-	-	TRBJ1-4	CASRRAGHNEKLFF	TGTGCCAGCCGCCGGGCAGGGCATAATGAAAAACTGTTTTTT
TRBV6-4	TRBD1	-	TRBJ1-2	CASSLTGNYGYTF	TGTGCCAGCAGTTTGACAGGGAACTATGGCTACACCTTC
TRBV18	TRBD1	-	TRBJ1-6	CASSRIDRGSPLHF	TGTGCCAGCTCACGCATCGACAGGGGATCACCCCTCCACTTT
TRBV18	-	-	TRBJ1-5	CASSPARGQPQHF	TGTGCCAGCTCACCGGCCCGGGGACAGCCCCAGCATTTT
TRBV5-5	TRBD1	-	TRBJ2-5	CASSPTGYQETQYF	TGTGCCAGCAGCCCGACAGGGTACCAAGAGACCCAGTACTTC
TRBV13	-	-	TRBJ1-1	CASRSKQGLTEAFF	TGTGCCAGCAGGTCTAAGCAGGGTCTAACTGAAGCTTTCTTT
TRBV7-9	-	few	TRBJ2-7	CASSTPGANYEQYF	TGTGCCAGCAGCACCCCAGGGGCCAACTACGAGCAGTACTTC
TRBV5-6	-	once	TRBJ1-2	CASSQRPGHKPTNYGYTF	TGTGCCAGCAGCCAGAGGCCGGGACATAAACCGACGAACTATGGCTACACCTTC
TRBV9	-	-	TRBJ1-6	CASSVGQSPLHF	TGTGCCAGCAGCGTAGGACAATCACCCCTCCACTTT